The 19 T cell receptor beta chains presented below share a single source sample, sequenced in a study of CD8 T cells in ankylosing spondylitis. TCRdb re-called the 5' RACE reads through MiXCR, storing one row per CDR3 protein. The sample contains roughly 190,000 distinct CDR3 sequences, about 13% of which appear only once. Sequenced material: blood, either unsorted or a sorted T cell fraction (not recorded which). All receptors come from a male donor with ankylosing spondylitis or in good health (not recorded which).

The chain couples TRBV5-5 to TRBJ1-2, with 7 bases matching TRBD1. The J segment lost 4 bases and the V segment lost 2 bases, leaving 8 bases of the junction unmatched. The germline V gene encodes CDR1 SGHKS and CDR2 YYEKEE (reference sequence). The CDR3 has 15 amino acids. CDR3 in DNA: TGTGCCAGCAGCTTAGCGGACAGGCGCCCCTATGGCTACACCTTC. This codes for CASSLADRRPYGYTF.

The table lists this clonotype with many counts. The CDR3 loop reads CASRFGQGPETQYF. CDR3 nucleotides: TGCGCCAGCAGGTTCGGACAGGGGCCAGAGACCCAGTACTTC. V gene TRBV5-1 combines with J gene TRBJ2-5, with 9 bases matching TRBD1. V dropped 5 bases and J dropped 4; count of bases not matched to a gene: 6. CDR1 and CDR2 from the germline V gene are SGHRS and YFSETQ. CDR3 length: 14 residues.

This clonotype was observed a handful of times. The chain employs TRBV27 and TRBJ2-7, with D perhaps TRBD1 (5 bases). There are 14 residues in the CDR3. V was pared by 2 bases and J by 6 bases, with 14 bases between. Germline CDR1 reads MNHEY; CDR2 reads SMNVEV (reference sequence). For the CDR3, the DNA is TGTGCCAGCAGTTTAACCCCAGGGCTGAGCGAGCAGTACTTC. Amino acid sequence: CASSLTPGLSEQYF.

This clonotype was seen many times. The CDR3 region is CASSGVTGGGNEQFF. The CDR3 nucleotides are TGTGCCAGCAGCGGCGTAACGGGGGGAGGAAATGAGCAGTTCTTC. J is TRBJ2-1 and V is TRBV9, with 7 bases fitting TRBD2. The V and J ends lost 3 bases and 7 bases, in that order; junction bases with no gene match: 10. The CDR3 has 15 residues. Germline V gene lookup returns CDR1 SGDLS and CDR2 YYNGEE.

The J gene is TRBJ2-3, the V gene TRBV7-2; no definite D call. CDR1 SGHTA and CDR2 FQGNSA come from the germline V gene. CDR3 length: 14 amino acids. The ends were cut back, 4 bases at V and 5 bases at J, with 13 bases in the middle. The CDR3 spells CASSSALAVDTQYF. The CDR3 DNA follows: TGTGCCAGCAGCTCCGCGTTAGCAGTAGATACGCAGTATTTT. Based on the CDR3 plus reference TRBV7-2 and TRBJ2-3, the full variable domain is GAGVSQSPSNKVTEKGKDVELRCDPISGHTALYWYRQSLGQGLEFLIYFQGNSAPDKSGLPSDRFSAERTGGSVSTLTIQRTQQEDSAVYLCASSSALAVDTQYFGPGTRLTVL.

This clonotype was observed at least ten times. V is TRBV4-1 and J is TRBJ2-2; TRBD1 aligns across 8 bases. Trimming removed 3 bases from V and 2 bases from J; junction bases left unmatched: 5. The CDR3 is 16 amino acids. Germline V gene lookup returns CDR1 MGHRA and CDR2 YSYEKL. The CDR3 loop is CASSQFGQGNTGELFF. CDR3 DNA sequence: TGCGCCAGCAGCCAGTTTGGACAGGGTAACACCGGGGAGCTGTTTTTT.

At least ten counts were recorded for this clonotype. V is TRBV3-1 and J is TRBJ2-3, with TRBD2 identical over 11 bases. Per the germline V gene, CDR1 is LGHDT and CDR2 is YNNKEL (reference sequence). CDR3 size: 16 residues. After removal of 4 bases from V and 0 bases from J, the junction contained 3 bases not matched to a gene. As DNA, the CDR3 is TGTGCCAGCAGCCGTGGGACTAGCGGTAGCACAGATACGCAGTATTTT. Translated: CASSRGTSGSTDTQYF.

Only a few counts were recorded for this clonotype. V and J are TRBV4-2 and TRBJ2-2; D unresolved. The CDR3 sequence is 16 residues long. The V and J ends lost 4 bases and 7 bases respectively, with 19 bases between them. Germline values: CDR1 LGHNA, CDR2 YNFKEQ. CDR3 in DNA: TGTGCCAGCAGCCCCGCAGGCGGCGAGGTAGACGGGGAGCTGTTTTTT. It yields the protein CASSPAGGEVDGELFF.

The rearrangement uses TRBV27 and TRBJ1-2; D is unresolved. Trimming removed 0 bases at V and 6 bases at J, with 8 bases between. This CDR3 has 13 residues. From germline, CDR1 is MNHEY and CDR2 SMNVEV (reference sequence). CDR3 residues: CASSLSLADGYTF. The CDR3 region has the DNA TGTGCCAGCAGTTTATCGTTGGCGGATGGCTACACCTTC.

This clonotype was counted many times. The chain recombines TRBV5-5 with TRBJ2-3; 11 nucleotides agree with TRBD2. The CDR3 totals 16 residues. Germline CDR1 reads SGHKS; CDR2 reads YYEKEE (reference sequence). Trimming at V came to 4 bases and at J to 9 bases, leaving 13 bases not matched to a gene. CDR3 nucleotide sequence: TGTGCCAGCAGCCATGATTCTAGCGGGGGGCCAAGGACGCAGTATTTT. Translated, it gives CASSHDSSGGPRTQYF.

The rearrangement uses TRBV20-1 and TRBJ2-7, with unresolved D. This CDR3 has 13 amino acids. In germline, CDR1 is DFQATT, CDR2 SNEGSKA (reference sequence). Trimming took 3 bases from V and 3 from J, leaving 12 bases between them. DNA of the CDR3: TGCAGTGCTAGCGTGAATACCGGCTACGAGCAGTACTTC. Its translation is CSASVNTGYEQYF.

This clonotype turned up a few times. CDR3 amino acids: CATSIGGYEQYF. The CDR3 DNA sequence: TGTGCCACCAGCATAGGGGGCTACGAGCAGTACTTC. This chain uses TRBV15 with TRBJ2-7; tentatively, D is TRBD1 (6 bases). The CDR3 length is 12 residues. The germline V gene encodes CDR1 LNHNV and CDR2 YYDKDF (reference sequence). Trimming cost V 4 bases and J 3 bases, with 7 bases left between them.

This clonotype has only a few counts. V usage is TRBV29-1 and J usage is TRBJ2-2; 12 bases are a match to TRBD1. The CDR3 loop spans 16 amino acids. Germline loops: CDR1 SQVTM, CDR2 ANQGSEA. The CDR3 DNA sequence: TGCAGTGCCGGGACAGGGGGCACCATGAACACCGGGGAGCTGTTTTTT. Its translation: CSAGTGGTMNTGELFF.

The chain links TRBV30 to TRBJ2-3; D call uncertain. The germline V gene encodes CDR1 GTSNPN and CDR2 SVGIG (reference sequence). The CDR3 length is 12 residues. The germline V and J ends were trimmed by 0 bases and 3 bases, with 4 bases remaining between them. CDR3 sequence (DNA): TGTGCCTGGAGTGTTGCTACAGATACGCAGTATTTT. This codes for CAWSVATDTQYF.

At least ten counts were recorded for this clonotype. One end of the junction fails to match germline, which may point to a read error. J is TRBJ2-1 and V is TRBV5-1; no clear D. In germline, CDR1 is SGHRS, CDR2 YFSETQ. CDR3 size: 13 residues. For the CDR3, the DNA is TGTGCCAGCAGCTTGGAACCCTACAATGAGCAGTTCTTC. Protein sequence: CASSLEPYNEQFF.

The sample holds a few counts of this clonotype. A junction end diverges from the germline sequence, so it may reflect a read error. The rearrangement links TRBV19 to TRBJ2-1; possible D gene TRBD2, 6 bases. This CDR3 is built from 13 residues. Germline CDR1 and CDR2: LNHDA and SQIVND (reference sequence). For the CDR3, the DNA is TGTGCCAGTAGTCTGCGGGACTGGAATGAGCGGTTCTTC. This encodes CASSLRDWNERFF.

V gene TRBV12-3 or TRBV12-4 combines with J gene TRBJ2-3; D call uncertain. The CDR3 runs 15 residues. V was trimmed by 2 bases and J by 2 bases, leaving 11 bases between them. CDR3 in amino acids: CASSLRPDITDTQYF. The CDR3 bases are TGTGCCAGCAGTTTACGCCCGGATATCACAGATACGCAGTATTTT.

The rearrangement uses TRBV16 and TRBJ1-1; tentative D call: TRBD1 (6 bases). Germline V gene lookup returns CDR1 KGHSY and CDR2 FQNENV. CDR3 length: 14 residues. Trimming left V 1 base short and J 7 bases short, with 13 bases between. The CDR3 bases are TGTGCCAGCAGCCAATTCGGGGGGCAGAGTGAAGCTTTCTTT. Its translation: CASSQFGGQSEAFF.

V gene TRBV5-6 combines with J gene TRBJ1-1; possibly TRBD1 for D (5 bases). CDR1 SGHDT and CDR2 YYEEEE come from the germline V gene. This CDR3 has 15 amino acids. V was pared by 2 bases and J by 0 bases, with 11 bases between. This CDR3 reads CASSFLTAMNTEAFF. The CDR3 nucleotides are TGTGCCAGCAGCTTTTTGACAGCCATGAACACTGAAGCTTTCTTT.